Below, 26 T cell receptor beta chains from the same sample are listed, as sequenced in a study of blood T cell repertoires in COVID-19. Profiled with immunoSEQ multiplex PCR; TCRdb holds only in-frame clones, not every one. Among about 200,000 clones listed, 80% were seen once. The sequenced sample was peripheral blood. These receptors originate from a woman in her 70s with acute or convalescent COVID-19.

CDR3 region: CASSRTGLADPYEQYF. CDR3 coding DNA: TGCGCCAGCAGCCGCACGGGGTTAGCGGACCCCTACGAGCAGTACTTC. V and J are TRBV5-1 and TRBJ2-7, with D perhaps matching TRBD2 (6 bases). Germline V gives CDR1 SGHRS, CDR2 YFSETQ. The CDR3 is made up of 16 amino acids. The ends were cut back, 4 bases at V and 2 bases at J, with 19 bases in the middle.

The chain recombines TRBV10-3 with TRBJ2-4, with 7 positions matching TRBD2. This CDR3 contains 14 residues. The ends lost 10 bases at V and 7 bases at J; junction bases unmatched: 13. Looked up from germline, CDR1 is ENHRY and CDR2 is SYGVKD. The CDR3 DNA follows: TGTGCCAGCTTGTCGGGCGGGAGTGGGAACATTCAGTACTTC. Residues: CASLSGGSGNIQYF.

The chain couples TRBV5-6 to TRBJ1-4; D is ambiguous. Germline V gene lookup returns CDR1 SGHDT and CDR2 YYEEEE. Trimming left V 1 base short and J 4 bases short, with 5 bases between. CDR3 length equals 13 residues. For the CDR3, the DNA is TGTGCCAGCAGCTTGCCCGGTAATGAAAAACTGTTTTTT. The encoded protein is CASSLPGNEKLFF.

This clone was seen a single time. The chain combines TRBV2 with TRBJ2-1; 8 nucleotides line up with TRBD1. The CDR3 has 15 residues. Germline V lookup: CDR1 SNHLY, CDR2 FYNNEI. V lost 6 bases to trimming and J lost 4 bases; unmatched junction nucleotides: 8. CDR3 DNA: TGTGCCAGCAGCCTCGACAGGGGAGGTTACAATGAGCAGTTCTTC. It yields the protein CASSLDRGGYNEQFF.

In DNA, the CDR3 is TGTGCCAGCAGTGAAGGTAGCGGGAGTTCAAATGAGCAGTTCTTC. This translates into CASSEGSGSSNEQFF. This chain uses TRBV25-1 with TRBJ2-1, with 9 nucleotides matching TRBD2. Per the germline V gene, CDR1 is MGHDK and CDR2 is SYGVNS. With V trimmed by 2 bases and J by 7 bases, 6 bases remained unmatched. The CDR3 spans 15 residues.

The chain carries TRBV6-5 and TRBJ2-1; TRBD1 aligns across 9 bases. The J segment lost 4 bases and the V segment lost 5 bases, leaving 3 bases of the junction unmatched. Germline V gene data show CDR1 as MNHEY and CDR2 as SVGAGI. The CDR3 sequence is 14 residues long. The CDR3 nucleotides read TGTGCCAGCAGTAGCGGGACAGGGTACAATGAGCAGTTCTTC. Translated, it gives CASSSGTGYNEQFF.

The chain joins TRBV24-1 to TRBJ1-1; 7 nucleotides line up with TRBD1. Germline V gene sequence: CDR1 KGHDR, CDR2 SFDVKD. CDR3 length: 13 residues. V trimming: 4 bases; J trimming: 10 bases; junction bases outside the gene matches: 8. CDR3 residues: CATSDPVRDRAFF. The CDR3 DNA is TGTGCCACCAGTGACCCCGTCCGGGACAGAGCTTTCTTT.

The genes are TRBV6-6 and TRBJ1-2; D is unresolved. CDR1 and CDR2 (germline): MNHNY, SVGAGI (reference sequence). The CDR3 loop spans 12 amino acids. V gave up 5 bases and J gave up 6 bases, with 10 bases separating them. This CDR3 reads CASSATRDGYTF. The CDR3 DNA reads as TGTGCCAGCAGTGCCACACGGGATGGCTACACCTTC.

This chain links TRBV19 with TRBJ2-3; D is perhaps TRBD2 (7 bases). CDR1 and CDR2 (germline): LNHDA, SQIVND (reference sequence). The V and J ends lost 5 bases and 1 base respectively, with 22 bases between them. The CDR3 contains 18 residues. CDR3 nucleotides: TGTGCCAGTAGTGGGGGCGATGGGAGGGAGAGGGGCACAGATACGCAGTATTTT. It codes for CASSGGDGRERGTDTQYF.

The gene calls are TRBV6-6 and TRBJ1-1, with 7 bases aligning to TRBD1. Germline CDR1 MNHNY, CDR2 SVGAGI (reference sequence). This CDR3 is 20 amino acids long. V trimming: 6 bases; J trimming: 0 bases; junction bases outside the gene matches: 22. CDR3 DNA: TGTGCCAGCAGCCTCGGGACAGTTACTACGAGGGATTATATGAACACTGAAGCTTTCTTT. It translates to CASSLGTVTTRDYMNTEAFF.

The CDR3 region has the DNA TGTGCCAGCAGCTTAGCCCCCAGCGGGGAGCTGTTTTTT. Translation gives CASSLAPSGELFF. The chain joins TRBV7-2 to TRBJ2-2; D unresolved. The germline gives CDR1 SGHTA, CDR2 FQGNSA. The V end was cut by 0 bases, the J end by 7 bases, with 6 bases between. CDR3 size: 13 residues.

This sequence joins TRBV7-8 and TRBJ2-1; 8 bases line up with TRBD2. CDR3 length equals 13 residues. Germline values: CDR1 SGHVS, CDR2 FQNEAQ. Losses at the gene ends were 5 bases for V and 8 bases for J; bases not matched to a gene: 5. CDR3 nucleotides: TGTGCCAGCAGCCGGACTAGCTCCCATGAGCAGTTCTTC. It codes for CASSRTSSHEQFF. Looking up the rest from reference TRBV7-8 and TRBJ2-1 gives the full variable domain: GAGVSQSPRYKVAKRGQDVALRCDPISGHVSLFWYQQALGQGPEFLTYFQNEAQLDKSGLPSDRFFAERPEGSVSTLKIQRTQQEDSAVYLCASSRTSSHEQFFGPGTRLTVL.

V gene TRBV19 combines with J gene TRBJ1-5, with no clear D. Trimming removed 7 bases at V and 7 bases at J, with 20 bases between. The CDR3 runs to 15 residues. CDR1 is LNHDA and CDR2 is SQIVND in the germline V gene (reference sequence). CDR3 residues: CASIDSGIPPQPQHF. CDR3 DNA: TGTGCCAGTATAGACTCCGGGATCCCCCCCCAGCCCCAGCATTTT. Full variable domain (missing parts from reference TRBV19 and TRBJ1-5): DGGITQSPKYLFRKEGQNVTLSCEQNLNHDAMYWYRQDPGQGLRLIYYSQIVNDFQKGDIAEGYSVSREKKESFPLTVTSAQKNPTAFYLCASIDSGIPPQPQHFGDGTRLSIL.

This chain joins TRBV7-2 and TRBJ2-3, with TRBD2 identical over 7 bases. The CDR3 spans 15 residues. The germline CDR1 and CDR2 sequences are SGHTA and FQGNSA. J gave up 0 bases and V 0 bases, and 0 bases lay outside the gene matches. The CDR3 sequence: CASSLASGSTDTQYF. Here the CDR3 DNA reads TGTGCCAGCAGCTTAGCTAGCGGGAGCACAGATACGCAGTATTTT.

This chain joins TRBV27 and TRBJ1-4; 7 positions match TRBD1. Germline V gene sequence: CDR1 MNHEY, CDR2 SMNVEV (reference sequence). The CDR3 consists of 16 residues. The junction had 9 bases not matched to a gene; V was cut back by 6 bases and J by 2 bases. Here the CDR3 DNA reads TGTGCCAGCAGCCACTTCCCGGGACAGACTAATGAAAAACTGTTTTTT. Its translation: CASSHFPGQTNEKLFF.

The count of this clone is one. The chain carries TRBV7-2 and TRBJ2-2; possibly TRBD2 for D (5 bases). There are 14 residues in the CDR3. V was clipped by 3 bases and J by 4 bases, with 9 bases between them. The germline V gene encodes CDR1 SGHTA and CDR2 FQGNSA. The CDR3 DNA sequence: TGTGCCAGCAGCTTTACTAGGTCCACCGGGGAGCTGTTTTTT. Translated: CASSFTRSTGELFF.

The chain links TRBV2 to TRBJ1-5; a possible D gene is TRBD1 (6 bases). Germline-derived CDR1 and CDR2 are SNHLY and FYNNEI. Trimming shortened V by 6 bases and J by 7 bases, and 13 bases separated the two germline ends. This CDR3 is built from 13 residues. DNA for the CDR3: TGTGCCAGCAGGGGTGGTCAGGGGCAGCCCCAGCATTTT. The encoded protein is CASRGGQGQPQHF.

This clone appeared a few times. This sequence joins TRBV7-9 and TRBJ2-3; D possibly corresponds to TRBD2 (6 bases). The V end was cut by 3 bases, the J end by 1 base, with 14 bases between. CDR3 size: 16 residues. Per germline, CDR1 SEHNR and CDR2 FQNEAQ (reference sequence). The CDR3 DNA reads TGTGCCAGCAGCTTGAAGCGGGTGGCCCGCACAGATACGCAGTATTTT. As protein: CASSLKRVARTDTQYF.

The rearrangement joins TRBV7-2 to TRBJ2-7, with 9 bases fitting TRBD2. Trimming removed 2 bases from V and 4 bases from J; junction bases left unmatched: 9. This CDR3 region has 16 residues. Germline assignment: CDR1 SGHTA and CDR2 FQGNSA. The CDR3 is CASSLNRGLAGYEQYF. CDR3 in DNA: TGTGCCAGCAGCTTAAACAGGGGACTAGCCGGTTACGAGCAGTACTTC. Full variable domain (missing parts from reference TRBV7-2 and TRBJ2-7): GAGVSQSPSNKVTEKGKDVELRCDPISGHTALYWYRQSLGQGLEFLIYFQGNSAPDKSGLPSDRFSAERTGGSVSTLTIQRTQQEDSAVYLCASSLNRGLAGYEQYFGPGTRLTVT.

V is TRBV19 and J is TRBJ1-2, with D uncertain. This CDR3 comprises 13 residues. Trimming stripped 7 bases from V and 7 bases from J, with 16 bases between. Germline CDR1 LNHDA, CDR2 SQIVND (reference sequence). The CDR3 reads CASIFAEGGGYTF. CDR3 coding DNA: TGTGCCAGTATCTTTGCAGAAGGAGGTGGCTACACCTTC.

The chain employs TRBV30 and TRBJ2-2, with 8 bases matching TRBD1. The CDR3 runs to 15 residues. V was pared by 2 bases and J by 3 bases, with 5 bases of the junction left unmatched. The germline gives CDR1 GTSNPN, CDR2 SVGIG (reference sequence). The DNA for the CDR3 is TGTGCCTGGAGTACCGGACAGGGCGACACCGGGGAGCTGTTTTTT. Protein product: CAWSTGQGDTGELFF. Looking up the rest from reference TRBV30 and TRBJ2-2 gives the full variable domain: SQTIHQWPATLVQPVGSPLSLECTVEGTSNPNLYWYRQAAGRGLQLLFYSVGIGQISSEVPQNLSASRPQDRQFILSSKKLLLSDSGFYLCAWSTGQGDTGELFFGEGSRLTVL.

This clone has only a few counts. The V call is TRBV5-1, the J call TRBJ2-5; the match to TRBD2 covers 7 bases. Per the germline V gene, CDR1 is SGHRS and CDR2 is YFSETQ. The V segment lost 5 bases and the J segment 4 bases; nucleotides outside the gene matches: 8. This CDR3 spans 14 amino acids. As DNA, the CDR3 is TGCGCCAGCAGTCATAAACCGGGGGGAGAGACCCAGTACTTC. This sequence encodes CASSHKPGGETQYF.

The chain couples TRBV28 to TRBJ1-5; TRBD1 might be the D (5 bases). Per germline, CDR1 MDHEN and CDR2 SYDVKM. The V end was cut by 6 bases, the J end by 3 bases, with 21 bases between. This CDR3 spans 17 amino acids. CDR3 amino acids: CASRITGSGDFNQPQHF. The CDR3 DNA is TGTGCCAGCAGGATAACGGGGAGCGGGGACTTCAATCAGCCCCAGCATTTT.

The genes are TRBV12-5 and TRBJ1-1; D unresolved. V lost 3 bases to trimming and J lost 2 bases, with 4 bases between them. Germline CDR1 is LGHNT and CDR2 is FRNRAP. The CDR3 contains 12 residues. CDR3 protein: CASGFSNTEAFF. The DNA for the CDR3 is TGTGCTAGTGGTTTCTCCAACACTGAAGCTTTCTTT. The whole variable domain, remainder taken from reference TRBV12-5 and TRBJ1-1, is DARVTQTPRHKVTEMGQEVTMRCQPILGHNTVFWYRQTMMQGLELLAYFRNRAPLDDSGMPKDRFSAEMPDATLATLKIQPSEPRDSAVYFCASGFSNTEAFFGQGTRLTVV.

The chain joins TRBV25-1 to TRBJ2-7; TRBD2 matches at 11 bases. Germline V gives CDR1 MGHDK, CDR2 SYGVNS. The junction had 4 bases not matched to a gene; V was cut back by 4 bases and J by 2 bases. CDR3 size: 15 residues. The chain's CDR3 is CASSGGLADTYEQYF. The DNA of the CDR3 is TGTGCCAGCAGTGGGGGACTAGCGGACACCTACGAGCAGTACTTC.

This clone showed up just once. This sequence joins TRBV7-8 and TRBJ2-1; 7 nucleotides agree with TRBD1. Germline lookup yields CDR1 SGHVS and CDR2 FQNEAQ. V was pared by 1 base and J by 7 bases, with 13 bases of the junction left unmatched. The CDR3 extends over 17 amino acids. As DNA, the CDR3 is TGTGCCAGCAGCTTAGGAGGGCGACAGGGTAGTTGGAATGAGCAGTTCTTC. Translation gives CASSLGGRQGSWNEQFF.